This T cell receptor (beta chain) stems from a study of control samples from healthy donors and cancer patients. Trimming removed 4 bases from V and 4 bases from J, with 11 bases in between. This CDR3 contains 13 residues. Per the germline V gene, CDR1 is MNHEY and CDR2 is SVGAGI. Clones were read by immunoSEQ multiplex PCR, and TCRdb kept only the in-frame ones, dropping some. The table lists about 160,000 clones, roughly 90% of them singletons. The TCR comes from a man aged 30-40 years in good health. The rearrangement links TRBV6-5 to TRBJ2-7, with a tentative D call TRBD1 (6 bases). The sequenced material came from blood. This chain's CDR3 is CASSFGRGYEQYF. The CDR3 DNA reads TGTGCCAGCAGTTTTGGCAGGGGATACGAGCAGTACTTC.